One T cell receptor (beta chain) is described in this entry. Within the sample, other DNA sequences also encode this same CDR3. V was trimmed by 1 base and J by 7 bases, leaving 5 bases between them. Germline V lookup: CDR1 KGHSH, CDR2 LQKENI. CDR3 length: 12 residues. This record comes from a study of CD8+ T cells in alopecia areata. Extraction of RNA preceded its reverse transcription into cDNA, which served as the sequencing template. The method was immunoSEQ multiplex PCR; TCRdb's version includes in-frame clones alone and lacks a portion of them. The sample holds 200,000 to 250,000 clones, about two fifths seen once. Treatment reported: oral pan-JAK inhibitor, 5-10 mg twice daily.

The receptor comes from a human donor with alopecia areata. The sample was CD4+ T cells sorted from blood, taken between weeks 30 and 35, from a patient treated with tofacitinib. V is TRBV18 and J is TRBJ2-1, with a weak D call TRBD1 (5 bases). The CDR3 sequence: CASSPQGNEQFF. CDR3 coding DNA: TGTGCCAGCTCACCACAGGGGAATGAGCAGTTCTTC.